Below are 13 T cell receptor beta chains sequenced from a single sample in a study of blood T cells in healthy people across ages. Primers used in a second PCR of roughly 6 to 11 cycles were a sample-barcoded 5' primer and a J-beta primer mix. TCRdb re-derived calls from the 5' RACE reads in MiXCR, one entry per CDR3 protein. Among about a million distinct CDR3 sequences listed, 51% were seen once. The sample consisted of blood. These receptors all stem from a woman aged 60-70 years in good health.

Of note for this clonotype: Given a much more abundant clone one base away, this may be a read error. The V call is TRBV5-1, the J call TRBJ2-1; D remains unclear. This CDR3 has 14 amino acids. CDR1 SGHRS and CDR2 YFSETQ come from the germline V gene. The CDR3 spells CASSYGESYYEQFF. CDR3 bases: TGCGCCAGCAGCTACGGAGAGTCCTACTATGAGCAGTTCTTC.

The chain employs TRBV28 and TRBJ2-1, with D perhaps TRBD1 (6 bases). Germline values: CDR1 MDHEN, CDR2 SYDVKM. Trimming took off 4 bases at V and 0 bases at J, with 13 bases between the two ends. The CDR3 extends over 16 amino acids. The CDR3, as DNA: TGTGCCAGCAGTTCCACGACAGGCTTCTCCTACAATGAGCAGTTCTTC. Translating gives CASSSTTGFSYNEQFF.

This clonotype was detected ten times or more. The chain links TRBV7-2 to TRBJ2-1; D is undetermined. The germline V gene has CDR1 SGHTA and CDR2 FQGNSA. There are 12 residues in the CDR3. The germline V and J ends were trimmed by 1 base and 4 bases, with 2 bases remaining between them. CDR3 sequence (DNA): TGTGCCAGCAGCTTAGGTTACAATGAGCAGTTCTTC. Its protein is CASSLGYNEQFF.

This chain uses TRBV4-1 with TRBJ2-3; D is ambiguous. Germline V CDR1 and CDR2: MGHRA, YSYEKL. CDR3 size: 16 residues. V was pared by 0 bases and J by 2 bases, with 12 bases between. CDR3 DNA sequence: TGCGCCAGCAGCCAAGATGGTCGCCCCTTCACAGATACGCAGTATTTT. Protein: CASSQDGRPFTDTQYF.

The V call is TRBV7-6, the J call TRBJ2-6, with D unresolved. This CDR3 is 15 amino acids long. Between the trimmed V and J ends, which lost 7 bases and 2 bases, there was a span of 12 bases. Germline loops: CDR1 SGHVS, CDR2 FNYEAQ. The CDR3 DNA reads as TGTGCCAGCACCGACCGTGGTCCTGGGGCCAACGTCCTGACTTTC. As protein: CASTDRGPGANVLTF.

This clonotype was seen only a few times. This chain joins TRBV20-1 and TRBJ2-7; the D gene is possibly TRBD2 (5 bases). The germline V gene encodes CDR1 DFQATT and CDR2 SNEGSKA (reference sequence). V gave up 5 bases and J gave up 2 bases, with 10 bases separating them. This CDR3 contains 12 residues. For the CDR3, the DNA is TGCAGTGCTGAGGGAGAACCCTACGAGCAGTACTTC. Protein product: CSAEGEPYEQYF.

This clonotype was counted only a few times. This chain links TRBV5-1 with TRBJ2-3, with D perhaps TRBD1 or TRBD2 (5 bases each). CDR3 size: 14 residues. With 4 bases removed from V and 4 bases from J, the gap between germline ends came to 13 bases. Germline CDR1 reads SGHRS; CDR2 reads YFSETQ. The DNA of the CDR3 is TGCGCCAGCAGCCCCCGGGGCGATCCAGATACGCAGTATTTT. Its translation is CASSPRGDPDTQYF.

The chain combines TRBV10-1 with TRBJ2-1; TRBD2 aligns across 9 bases. The CDR3 runs 16 residues. Germline CDR1 WNHNN, CDR2 SYGVQD (reference sequence). V trimming: 11 bases; J trimming: 0 bases; junction bases outside the gene matches: 11. CDR3 DNA sequence: TGCGCCCCCAGGGCGGGAGGGTCTTACTCCTACAATGAGCAGTTCTTC. Translation: CAPRAGGSYSYNEQFF.

CDR3 region: CASSQDPGIPSTDTQYF. The DNA of the CDR3 is TGTGCCAGCAGCCAAGATCCTGGGATTCCTAGCACAGATACGCAGTATTTT. This sequence joins TRBV14 and TRBJ2-3; D uncertain. CDR3 size: 17 residues. V shed 0 bases and J shed 0 bases, with 13 bases lying between them. Germline lookup yields CDR1 SGHDN and CDR2 FVKESK.

The chain carries TRBV15 and TRBJ2-5, with TRBD2 as a possible D gene (6 bases). The DNA end is more similar to TRBJ2-7, so the J call may be wrong. The CDR3 consists of 14 residues. Germline V gene sequence: CDR1 LNHNV, CDR2 YYDKDF (reference sequence). CDR3 amino acids: CATSRELGGYEQYF. Written as DNA, the CDR3 is TGTGCCACCAGCAGAGAACTGGGGGGCTACGAGCAGTACTTC.

This clonotype was recorded a few times. The chain couples TRBV9 to TRBJ2-2; D might be TRBD2 (6 bases). This CDR3 comprises 15 residues. V lost 5 bases and J lost 1, with 12 bases in between. Germline V gene lookup returns CDR1 SGDLS and CDR2 YYNGEE. CDR3 bases: TGTGCCAGCAGACCCCCCGGGGGGAACACCGGGGAGCTGTTTTTT. It translates to CASRPPGGNTGELFF.

The gene calls are TRBV21-1 and TRBJ2-4. TRBV21-1 is a listed pseudogene. The CDR3 length is 10 residues. The CDR3: CAGLGRGQYF. CDR3 DNA sequence: TGTGCCGGTTTGGGTCGGGGTCAGTACTTC.

The chain links TRBV4-2 to TRBJ2-3, with 7 bases matching TRBD2. Germline-derived CDR1 and CDR2 are LGHNA and YNFKEQ. The CDR3 has 15 amino acids. V was pared by 4 bases and J by 2 bases, with 6 bases of the junction left unmatched. CDR3: CASSPGSGTTDTQYF. As DNA, the CDR3 is TGTGCCAGCAGCCCTGGGAGCGGGACCACAGATACGCAGTATTTT.